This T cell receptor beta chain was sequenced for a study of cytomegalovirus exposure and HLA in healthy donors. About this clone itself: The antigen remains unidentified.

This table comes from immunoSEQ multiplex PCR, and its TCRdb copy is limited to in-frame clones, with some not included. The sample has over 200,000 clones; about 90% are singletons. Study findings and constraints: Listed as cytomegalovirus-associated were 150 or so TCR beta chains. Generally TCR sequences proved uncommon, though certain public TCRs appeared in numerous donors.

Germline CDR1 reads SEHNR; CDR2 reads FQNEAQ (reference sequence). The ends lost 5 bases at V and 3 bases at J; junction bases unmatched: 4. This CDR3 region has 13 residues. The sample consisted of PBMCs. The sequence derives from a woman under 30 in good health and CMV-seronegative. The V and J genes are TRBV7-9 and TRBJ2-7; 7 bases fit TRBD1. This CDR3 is CASSAGTDYEQYF. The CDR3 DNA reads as TGTGCCAGCAGCGCCGGGACAGACTACGAGCAGTACTTC.